The 12 T cell receptor beta chains presented below share a single source sample, sequenced in a study of Ad26.COV2.S vaccination and SARS-CoV-2 variants. The method was immunoSEQ multiplex PCR; TCRdb's version includes in-frame clones alone and lacks a portion of them. The table shows around 140,000 clones, with 80% to 90% occurring only once. The input for sequencing was peripheral blood, taken after recovery from COVID-19. These receptors all stem from a human donor who had recovered from COVID-19.

V and J are TRBV18 and TRBJ2-7; D gene unclear. V lost 5 bases to trimming and J lost 1 base, with 6 bases between them. In germline, CDR1 is KGHSH, CDR2 LQKENI. The CDR3 is 12 amino acids. Here the CDR3 reads CASSEISYEQYF. CDR3 DNA sequence: TGTGCCAGCTCAGAGATATCCTACGAGCAGTACTTC.

The chain is built from TRBV12-3 or TRBV12-4 and TRBJ1-1; D perhaps matches TRBD1 (5 bases). Between the trimmed V and J ends, which lost 10 bases and 8 bases, there was a span of 14 bases. The CDR3 totals 11 residues. The CDR3 sequence: CATTGTVEAFF. The DNA of the CDR3 is TGTGCCACCACGGGGACGGTGGAAGCTTTCTTT.

This clone was seen only once. V and J are TRBV4-3 and TRBJ1-6, with D possibly being TRBD1 (5 bases). This CDR3 is built from 16 residues. CDR1 is LGHNA, CDR2 YSLEER, per germline. V lost 4 bases, J lost 7 bases, and 17 bases lay in between. As DNA, the CDR3 is TGCGCCAGCAGCCTCCTATCGGGGACGGAGAATTCACCCCTCCACTTT. This sequence encodes CASSLLSGTENSPLHF.

The genes are TRBV30 and TRBJ1-2; 7 nucleotides agree with TRBD1. The CDR3 covers 13 residues. Germline V gene sequence: CDR1 GTSNPN, CDR2 SVGIG (reference sequence). Trimming took 0 bases from V and 11 from J; bases not matched to a gene: 9. CDR3 sequence: CAWSVAGGSGYTF. CDR3 coding DNA: TGTGCCTGGAGTGTCGCAGGGGGTAGTGGATACACCTTC.

For the CDR3, the DNA is TGTGCCAGCAGCCCCGGGACGGGAAATTCACCCCTCCACTTT. Its protein is CASSPGTGNSPLHF. The chain recombines TRBV11-3 with TRBJ1-6, with D maybe TRBD1 (5 bases). CDR1 SGHNT and CDR2 YENEEA come from the germline V gene. Between the trimmed V and J ends, which lost 5 bases and 7 bases, there was a span of 12 bases. There are 14 residues in the CDR3.

The rearrangement uses TRBV19 and TRBJ1-2; TRBD1 aligns across 9 bases. Germline values: CDR1 LNHDA, CDR2 SQIVND (reference sequence). The ends lost 5 bases at V and 8 bases at J; junction bases unmatched: 6. The CDR3 consists of 13 residues. The chain's CDR3 is CASSFRDREGYTF. The CDR3 bases are TGTGCCAGTAGTTTCCGGGACAGGGAAGGCTACACCTTC.

V and J are TRBV7-2 and TRBJ2-2; TRBD2 aligns across 11 bases. Per the germline V gene, CDR1 is SGHTA and CDR2 is FQGNSA. V gave up 3 bases and J gave up 5 bases; unmatched junction bases: 2. CDR3 length: 15 residues. This CDR3 reads CASSLSSGGTGELFF. The CDR3 DNA is TGTGCCAGCAGCTTGTCTAGCGGGGGGACCGGGGAGCTGTTTTTT.

Worth noting for this clone: The sample has other DNA sequences that encode this CDR3 too. The chain has TRBV28 and TRBJ2-7; D is possibly TRBD1 (5 bases). The CDR3 spans 11 residues. Looked up from germline, CDR1 is MDHEN and CDR2 is SYDVKM. Trimming pared 4 bases from V and 4 bases from J, leaving 5 bases between. The CDR3: CASSSGYEQYF. The CDR3 nucleotides are TGTGCCAGCAGTTCAGGGTACGAGCAGTACTTC.

This clone has a single count. The chain has TRBV6-2 or TRBV6-3 and TRBJ2-2, with 10 positions matching TRBD2. Germline V gene lookup returns CDR1 MNHEY and CDR2 SVGEGT. V lost 0 bases and J lost 3; bases outside the gene matches: 4. The CDR3 covers 17 residues. DNA for the CDR3: TGTGCCAGCAGTTACTCGGTCCTAGCGGGGGACACCGGGGAGCTGTTTTTT. Its protein is CASSYSVLAGDTGELFF.

This chain links TRBV6-5 with TRBJ1-6, with TRBD1 matching 8 bases. This CDR3 is built from 14 residues. The germline gives CDR1 MNHEY, CDR2 SVGAGI. Unmatched junction bases numbered 4, after V lost 7 bases and J lost 5 bases. The CDR3 region has the DNA TGTGCCAGCATGAGGACAGGGCATAATTCACCCCTCCACTTT. Residues: CASMRTGHNSPLHF.

The V and J genes are TRBV28 and TRBJ1-2; TRBD1 matches at 9 bases. This CDR3 region has 14 residues. V shed 6 bases and J 2 bases; nucleotides not matched to a gene: 4. The germline V gene has CDR1 MDHEN and CDR2 SYDVKM. Here the CDR3 reads CASRTGTGNYGYTF. Here the CDR3 DNA reads TGTGCCAGCAGAACCGGGACAGGGAACTATGGCTACACCTTC.

The chain carries TRBV14 and TRBJ1-1, with D possibly being TRBD1 (5 bases). The CDR3 has 18 residues. Germline V gene data show CDR1 as SGHDN and CDR2 as FVKESK. Deletions cut 0 bases from V and 1 base from J, with 18 bases between. This chain's CDR3 is CASSQDDIGRDENTEAFF. The CDR3 bases are TGTGCCAGCAGCCAAGACGACATTGGGCGGGACGAGAACACTGAAGCTTTCTTT.